The next 13 T cell receptor beta chains were all read from a single sample in a study of cytomegalovirus exposure and HLA in healthy donors listed by TCRdb under 2017. The library was produced with the immunoSEQ multiplex PCR assay. TCRdb's version of the immuneACCESS table is confined to in-frame rearrangements and falls short of the full clone set. An unresolved V gene accounts for under half of the shortfall where checked; the remainder is of unknown origin. The sample includes about 79,000 clones, with over 85% observed a single time. The ten largest clonotypes hold about 3.9% of the sample. Material for sequencing was PBMCs. All receptors come from a woman in her thirties in good health and CMV-seronegative.

V and J are TRBV18 and TRBJ1-2, with 9 bases that match TRBD1. Germline V CDR1 and CDR2: KGHSH, LQKENI. Unmatched junction bases numbered 10, after V lost 0 bases and J lost 8 bases. This CDR3 has 16 residues. CDR3 sequence reads: CASSPPGQGIAWGYTF. CDR3 nucleotide sequence: TGTGCCAGCTCACCACCGGGACAGGGCATAGCTTGGGGCTACACCTTC.

The CDR3 DNA is TGTGCCAGCAGCGTGGACATTTACTCTGGAAACACCATATATTTT. Translating it yields CASSVDIYSGNTIYF. This sequence joins TRBV9 and TRBJ1-3, with a tentative D call TRBD1 (5 bases). Trimming shortened V by 2 bases and J by 0 bases, and 9 bases separated the two germline ends. Germline V gene sequence: CDR1 SGDLS, CDR2 YYNGEE. There are 15 residues in the CDR3. Filled out from reference TRBV9 and TRBJ1-3, the complete variable domain reads DSGVTQTPKHLITATGQRVTLRCSPRSGDLSVYWYQQSLDQGLQFLIQYYNGEERAKGNILERFSAQQFPDLHSELNLSSLELGDSALYFCASSVDIYSGNTIYFGEGSWLTVV.

This sequence joins TRBV28 and TRBJ1-2, with D perhaps matching TRBD1 (5 bases). This CDR3 is 17 amino acids long. Trimming took 6 bases from V and 1 from J, leaving 21 bases between them. The germline V gene encodes CDR1 MDHEN and CDR2 SYDVKM. CDR3: CASRDGTFLPRNYGYTF. In DNA, the CDR3 is TGTGCCAGCAGGGATGGGACTTTTTTGCCCCGTAACTATGGCTACACCTTC.

This clone is deemed medium-sized. The V and J genes are TRBV28 and TRBJ2-7; the D gene is possibly TRBD2 (5 bases). This CDR3 region has 15 residues. Germline loops: CDR1 MDHEN, CDR2 SYDVKM. Trimming took off 2 bases at V and 5 bases at J, with 16 bases between the two ends. CDR3 amino acids: CASSLLAGSIDEQYF. Written as DNA, the CDR3 is TGTGCCAGCAGTTTACTGGCGGGCAGTATCGACGAGCAGTACTTC. Full variable domain (remainder filled in from reference TRBV28 and TRBJ2-7): DVKVTQSSRYLVKRTGEKVFLECVQDMDHENMFWYRQDPGLGLRLIYFSYDVKMKEKGDIPEGYSVSREKKERFSLILESASTNQTSMYLCASSLLAGSIDEQYFGPGTRLTVT.

V is TRBV28 and J is TRBJ2-1, with D hard to call. This CDR3 has 14 residues. The ends were cut back, 7 bases at V and 3 bases at J, with 13 bases in the middle. The germline gives CDR1 MDHEN, CDR2 SYDVKM. Here the CDR3 reads CASTERLIYNEQFF. The CDR3 DNA sequence: TGTGCCAGCACCGAGAGGCTAATCTACAATGAGCAGTTCTTC.

The chain employs TRBV5-4 and TRBJ1-1; 8 nucleotides agree with TRBD1. The CDR3 extends over 16 amino acids. Germline CDR1 reads SGHNT; CDR2 reads YYREEE (reference sequence). The ends lost 5 bases at V and 0 bases at J; junction bases unmatched: 9. The CDR3 loop is CASSQGAGIMNTEAFF. Written as DNA, the CDR3 is TGTGCCAGCAGTCAGGGGGCCGGTATAATGAACACTGAAGCTTTCTTT.

The chain couples TRBV5-4 to TRBJ2-1, with D maybe TRBD2 (5 bases). Trimming left V 5 bases short and J 4 bases short, with 10 bases between. The CDR3 totals 13 residues. CDR1 and CDR2 (germline): SGHNT, YYREEE (reference sequence). The chain's CDR3 is CASRPDSYNEQFF. CDR3 nucleotides: TGTGCCAGCAGGCCGGACTCTTACAATGAGCAGTTCTTC.

This chain's CDR3 is CASSSTGENYGYTF. CDR3 bases: TGTGCCAGCAGTTCGACAGGGGAGAACTATGGCTACACCTTC. The rearrangement links TRBV6-6 to TRBJ1-2; TRBD1 agrees at 8 bases. The CDR3 loop spans 14 amino acids. V dropped 4 bases and J dropped 2; count of bases not matched to a gene: 3. Germline CDR1 reads MNHNY; CDR2 reads SVGAGI (reference sequence).

Remarks on this clone: A junction boundary mismatches the germline segment, possibly from a read error. This chain joins TRBV7-8 and TRBJ1-1, with D perhaps matching TRBD1 (5 bases). The CDR3 is 15 amino acids. Looked up from germline, CDR1 is SGHVS and CDR2 is FQNEAQ. CDR3 amino acids: CASSLAPQGGTEAFF. The CDR3 nucleotides read TGTGCCAGCAGCCTAGCCCCGCAGGGAGGCACTGAAGCTTTCTTT.

V gene TRBV15 combines with J gene TRBJ2-3, with 12 bases aligning to TRBD2. After removal of 3 bases from V and 2 bases from J, the junction contained 9 bases not matched to a gene. Germline CDR1 is LNHNV and CDR2 is YYDKDF (reference sequence). The CDR3 spans 18 residues. The CDR3 DNA sequence: TGTGCCACCAGCAGGGGACCCGGACTAGCGGGAAACACAGATACGCAGTATTTT. Amino acid sequence: CATSRGPGLAGNTDTQYF.

V and J are TRBV5-1 and TRBJ2-3; the D gene is possibly TRBD2 (6 bases). Trimming left V 3 bases short and J 5 bases short, with 16 bases between. The CDR3 length is 15 residues. Looked up from germline, CDR1 is SGHRS and CDR2 is YFSETQ. CDR3 loop: CASSSRTPGGDTQYF. The DNA for the CDR3 is TGCGCCAGCAGCTCCCGCACACCCGGGGGAGATACGCAGTATTTT. Looking up the rest from reference TRBV5-1 and TRBJ2-3 gives the full variable domain: KAGVTQTPRYLIKTRGQQVTLSCSPISGHRSVSWYQQTPGQGLQFLFEYFSETQRNKGNFPGRFSGRQFSNSRSEMNVSTLELGDSALYLCASSSRTPGGDTQYFGPGTRLTVL.

This rearrangement joins TRBV10-3 to TRBJ2-3, with TRBD1 matching 7 bases. The J segment lost 9 bases and the V segment lost 2 bases, leaving 2 bases of the junction unmatched. CDR3 length: 12 amino acids. The germline gives CDR1 ENHRY, CDR2 SYGVKD. This CDR3 is CAISETGDTQYF. DNA of the CDR3: TGTGCCATCAGTGAGACAGGGGACACGCAGTATTTT.

The gene calls are TRBV5-8 and TRBJ1-4, with D perhaps TRBD1 (6 bases). The CDR3 runs to 14 residues. Germline assignment: CDR1 SGHTS and CDR2 YDEGEE. With 2 bases removed from V and 8 bases from J, the gap between germline ends came to 13 bases. The CDR3 DNA sequence: TGTGCCAGCAGCTTTGGACAGTTAGGAGAAAAACTGTTTTTT. Protein product: CASSFGQLGEKLFF.